This TCR beta chain is drawn from a study of T cells in Graves' hyperthyroidism and ophthalmopathy. Findings and caveats of the study: Ophthalmopathy was separated from stable hyperthyroidism by a 13 V-J model. Blood also showed most of the thyroid clonotypes that were expanded above 0.001.

The V and J ends lost 1 base and 2 bases respectively, with 14 bases between them. The CDR3 extends over 16 amino acids. Germline CDR1 reads SGHTA; CDR2 reads FQGTGA. A word on this clonotype: The antigen remains unidentified.

The study included ophthalmopathy patients with Clinical Activity Score at least 3, NOSPECS grade at least 4 and duration under 3 months. TCR beta CDR3 regions were amplified from RNA transcripts. Initially, a first-round RT-PCR of the TCR CDR3 employed the HTBI primer set. TCRdb ran MiXCR on the multiplex PCR reads and lists one entry per CDR3 protein. The table includes around 300,000 distinct CDR3 sequences, roughly 19% detected once. This chain connects TRBV7-3 to TRBJ2-5; tentative D call: TRBD1 (5 bases). Sequencing was carried out using blood. The sequence was collected from a man aged 45-60 years with Graves' ophthalmopathy. Written as DNA, the CDR3 is TGTGCCAGCAGCTTAAACGCAGGGATAGTTCAAGAGACCCAGTACTTC. Translation: CASSLNAGIVQETQYF.